Following are 4 T cell receptor beta chains from one sample sequenced in a study of T cells expressing NK-cell markers (TCRdb year 2020). Preparation of the library involved 5' RACE. Sequencing was carried out with an Illumina HiSeq 2000. TCRdb reprocessed the reads, so every CDR3 protein sequence counts as one entry and DNA is not shown. This sample's table has entries for around 550,000 distinct CDR3 sequences. Around 3.3% of the sample goes to the ten largest clones. Sequenced input: blood T cells: a sorted CD56 or NKG2C T cell subset, CD4+ or CD8+ T cells, or bulk PBMC T cells (not recorded which). These receptor sequences come from a man between 18 and 35 years old in good health. Donor details come from another sample of the same person, matched by shared clones.

V usage is TRBV20-1 and J usage is TRBJ2-7; TCRdb designates TRBD1, a call that cannot be tested without DNA. CDR1 is DFQATT and CDR2 is SNEGSKA in the germline V gene (reference sequence). The CDR3 runs to 17 residues. CDR3: CSARLGRGRPLSYEQYF.

V usage is TRBV20-1 and J usage is TRBJ2-2; TCRdb's D call, TRBD2, is unchecked because there is no DNA. The CDR3 is 15 amino acids. Germline V gene data show CDR1 as DFQATT and CDR2 as SNEGSKA (reference sequence). The CDR3 loop is CSAARGLAVTGELFF.

The rearrangement links TRBV6-5 to TRBJ2-7; the D call from TCRdb, TRBD1, cannot be confirmed without DNA. The CDR3 runs 15 residues. Per germline, CDR1 MNHEY and CDR2 SVGAGI. The chain's CDR3 is CASSHLGQGRDEQYF.

The rearrangement links TRBV5-1 to TRBJ1-2; TCRdb designates TRBD1, a call that cannot be tested without DNA. Germline V CDR1 and CDR2: SGHRS, YFSETQ. The CDR3 totals 14 residues. CDR3 loop: CASSADGTRDGYTF.